One and the same sample provided the 9 T cell receptor beta chains below, sequenced in a study of OX40 agonist ivuxolimab in advanced cancers. Library prep was done by the immunoSEQ multiplex PCR assay. Sourced from immuneACCESS, this table was stored by TCRdb with only in-frame sequences that have V and J called. A share of the clones is absent; for the studies checked, an unresolved V gene accounts for under half, and the remainder has no known explanation. The sample profile shows approximately 40,000 clones; approximately 89% of them were found once. Jointly, the top ten make up approximately 23% of the sample. This material consisted of CD4+ or CD8+ T cells sorted from blood, taken in a trial of the OX40 agonist ivuxolimab. The origin of the receptors is an adult with an advanced solid tumor such as melanoma, head and neck, liver or kidney cancer.

The V and J genes are TRBV15 and TRBJ2-2; TRBD2 is a possible D gene (5 bases). Trimming removed 0 bases from V and 3 bases from J, with 17 bases in between. The CDR3 extends over 18 amino acids. Germline V lookup: CDR1 LNHNV, CDR2 YYDKDF (reference sequence). The CDR3: CATSRELRRTEYTGELFF. The CDR3 nucleotides are TGTGCCACCAGCAGAGAGCTCCGGCGGACTGAGTACACCGGGGAGCTGTTTTTT. The complete variable domain, with remaining parts taken from reference TRBV15 and TRBJ2-2, reads DAMVIQNPRYQVTQFGKPVTLSCSQTLNHNVMYWYQQKSSQAPKLLFHYYDKDFNNEADTPDNFQSRRPNTSFCFLDIRSPGLGDTAMYLCATSRELRRTEYTGELFFGEGSRLTVL.

V gene TRBV4-2 combines with J gene TRBJ1-4, with a tentative D call TRBD1 (5 bases). Trimming shortened V by 0 bases and J by 8 bases, and 10 bases separated the two germline ends. Germline-derived CDR1 and CDR2 are LGHNA and YNFKEQ. The CDR3 runs to 14 residues. The CDR3: CASSQERGGEKLFF. The CDR3, as DNA: TGTGCCAGCAGCCAAGAAAGGGGAGGGGAAAAACTGTTTTTT.

The chain is built from TRBV19 and TRBJ2-1; the D is unclear. The V gene lost 7 bases and the J gene lost 6 bases, with 19 bases spanning the gap. The CDR3 consists of 15 residues. Germline loops: CDR1 LNHDA, CDR2 SQIVND (reference sequence). The CDR3 loop reads CASTPSGWRANEQFF. CDR3 sequence (DNA): TGTGCCAGTACCCCCTCTGGATGGAGAGCCAATGAGCAGTTCTTC.

V and J are TRBV4-1 and TRBJ1-2; TRBD1 is a possible D gene (6 bases). The CDR3 is made up of 14 amino acids. V lost 4 bases and J 0 bases, leaving 9 bases between the germline ends. From germline, CDR1 is MGHRA and CDR2 YSYEKL. The CDR3, as DNA: TGCGCCAGCAGCCCACGGGACACTAACTATGGCTACACCTTC. It encodes CASSPRDTNYGYTF.

This clone was seen a few times. V gene TRBV5-5 combines with J gene TRBJ1-2; no clear D. The CDR3 loop spans 14 amino acids. With 2 bases removed from V and 0 bases from J, the gap between germline ends came to 8 bases. Germline loops: CDR1 SGHKS, CDR2 YYEKEE (reference sequence). The CDR3 coding sequence is TGTGCCAGCAGCTTAGACGGATCTAACTATGGCTACACCTTC. It codes for CASSLDGSNYGYTF.

By share of the sample, this clone is medium-sized. Written as DNA, the CDR3 is TGTGCCAGCAAATCAGGACAAGAGACCCAGTACTTC. Encoded protein: CASKSGQETQYF. The rearrangement links TRBV2 to TRBJ2-5; D is ambiguous. The CDR3 runs to 12 residues. Germline CDR1 is SNHLY and CDR2 is FYNNEI. The V gene lost 7 bases and the J gene lost 2 bases, with 8 bases spanning the gap.

This clone was counted once. The chain carries TRBV7-9 and TRBJ1-3; possible D gene TRBD1, 5 bases. The V end lost 2 bases, the J end lost 3 bases, and 11 bases lay between the germline ends. CDR1 SEHNR and CDR2 FQNEAQ come from the germline V gene (reference sequence). This CDR3 spans 15 amino acids. The CDR3 DNA sequence: TGTGCCAGCAGCTTAAGTTGGGGGTTTGGAAACACCATATATTTT. Amino acid sequence: CASSLSWGFGNTIYF. The full variable domain, rest sourced from reference TRBV7-9 and TRBJ1-3, is DTGVSQNPRHKITKRGQNVTFRCDPISEHNRLYWYRQTLGQGPEFLTYFQNEAQLEKSRLLSDRFSAERPKGSFSTLEIQRTEQGDSAMYLCASSLSWGFGNTIYFGEGSWLTVV.

This rearrangement joins TRBV6-1 to TRBJ1-1, with a possible D match to TRBD1 (6 bases). The V gene lost 3 bases and the J gene lost 5 bases, with 16 bases spanning the gap. The CDR3 is 15 residues long. Per the germline V gene, CDR1 is MNHNS and CDR2 is SASEGT. The CDR3 DNA follows: TGTGCCAGCAGTGAGACCACAGGGAGAGGAACTGAAGCTTTCTTT. As protein: CASSETTGRGTEAFF.

The chain uses TRBV29-1 and TRBJ1-1; the D is unclear. V was trimmed by 1 base and J by 4 bases, leaving 10 bases between them. CDR1 and CDR2 from the germline V gene are SQVTM and ANQGSEA. CDR3 length: 13 amino acids. This CDR3 reads CSVEGGRFTEAFF. The CDR3 DNA is TGCAGCGTTGAAGGCGGAAGGTTCACTGAAGCTTTCTTT.